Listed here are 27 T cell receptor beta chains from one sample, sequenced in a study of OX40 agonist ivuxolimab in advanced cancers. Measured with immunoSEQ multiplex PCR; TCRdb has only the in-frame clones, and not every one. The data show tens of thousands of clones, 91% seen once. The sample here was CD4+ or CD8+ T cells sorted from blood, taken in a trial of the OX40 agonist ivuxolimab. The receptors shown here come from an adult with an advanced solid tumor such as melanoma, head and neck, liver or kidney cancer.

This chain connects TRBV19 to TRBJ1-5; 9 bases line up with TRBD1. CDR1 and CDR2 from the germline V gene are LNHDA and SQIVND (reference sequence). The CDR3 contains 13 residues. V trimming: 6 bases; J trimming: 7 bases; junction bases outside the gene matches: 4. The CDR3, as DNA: TGTGCCAGTAGGGGACAGGGCGGGCAGCCCCAGCATTTT. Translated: CASRGQGGQPQHF.

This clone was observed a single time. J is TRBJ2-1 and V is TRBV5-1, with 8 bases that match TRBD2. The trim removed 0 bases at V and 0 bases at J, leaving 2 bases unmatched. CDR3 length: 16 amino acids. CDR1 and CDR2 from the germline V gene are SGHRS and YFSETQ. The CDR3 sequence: CASSLVGGASYNEQFF. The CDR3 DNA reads TGCGCCAGCAGCTTGGTCGGGGGGGCCTCCTACAATGAGCAGTTCTTC.

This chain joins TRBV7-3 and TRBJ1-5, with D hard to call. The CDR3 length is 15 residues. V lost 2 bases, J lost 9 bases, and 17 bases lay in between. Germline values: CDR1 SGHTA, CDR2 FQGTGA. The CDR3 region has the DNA TGTGCCAGCAGCTTAGGGCAGGCACTTTGGTGGCCCCAGCATTTT. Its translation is CASSLGQALWWPQHF.

The CDR3 sequence: CASSTGGNTGELFF. The CDR3, as DNA: TGTGCCAGCAGTACAGGGGGCAACACCGGGGAGCTGTTTTTT. V gene TRBV28 combines with J gene TRBJ2-2; TRBD1 matches at 9 bases. This CDR3 is 14 amino acids long. CDR1 MDHEN and CDR2 SYDVKM come from the germline V gene. Trimming removed 5 bases from V and 2 bases from J; junction bases left unmatched: 0.

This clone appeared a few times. The DNA for the CDR3 is TGTGCCAGCAGCTTAGCCCGGGACAGTGATGGCTACACCTTC. Translating it yields CASSLARDSDGYTF. V is TRBV7-9 and J is TRBJ1-2; the match to TRBD1 covers 7 bases. Germline assignment: CDR1 SEHNR and CDR2 FQNEAQ (reference sequence). The CDR3 consists of 14 residues. The trim removed 0 bases at V and 6 bases at J, leaving 4 bases unmatched.

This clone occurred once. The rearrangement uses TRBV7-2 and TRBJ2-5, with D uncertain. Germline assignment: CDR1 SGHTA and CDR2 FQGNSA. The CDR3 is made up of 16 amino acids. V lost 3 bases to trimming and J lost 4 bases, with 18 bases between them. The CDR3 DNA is TGTGCCAGCAGCTTTGGGGTATCCTCCCCGGGAGAGACCCAGTACTTC. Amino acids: CASSFGVSSPGETQYF.

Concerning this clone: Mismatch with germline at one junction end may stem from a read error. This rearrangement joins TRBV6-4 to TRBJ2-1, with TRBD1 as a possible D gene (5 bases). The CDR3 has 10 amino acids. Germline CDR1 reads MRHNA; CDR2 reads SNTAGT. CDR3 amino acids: CASSDRKGIF. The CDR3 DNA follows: TGTGCCAGCAGTGACCGGAAGGGGATCTTC.

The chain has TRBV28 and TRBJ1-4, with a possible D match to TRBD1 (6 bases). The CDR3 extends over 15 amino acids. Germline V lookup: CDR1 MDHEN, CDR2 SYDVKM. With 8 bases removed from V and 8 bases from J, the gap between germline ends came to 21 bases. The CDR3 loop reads CASGLPTGLGEKLFF. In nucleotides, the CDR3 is TGTGCCAGCGGACTCCCTACAGGGCTGGGGGAAAAACTGTTTTTT.

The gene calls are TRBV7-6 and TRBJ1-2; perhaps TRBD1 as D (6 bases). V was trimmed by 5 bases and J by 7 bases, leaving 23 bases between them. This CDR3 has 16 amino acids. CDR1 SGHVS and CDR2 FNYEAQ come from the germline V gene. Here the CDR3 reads CASSLGAQGKIGGYTF. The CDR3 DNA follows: TGTGCCAGCAGCCTTGGCGCCCAGGGGAAAATAGGTGGCTACACCTTC. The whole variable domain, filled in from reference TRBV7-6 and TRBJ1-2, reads GAGVSQSPRYKVTKRGQDVALRCDPISGHVSLYWYRQALGQGPEFLTYFNYEAQQDKSGLPNDRFSAERPEGSISTLTIQRTEQRDSAMYRCASSLGAQGKIGGYTFGSGTRLTVV.

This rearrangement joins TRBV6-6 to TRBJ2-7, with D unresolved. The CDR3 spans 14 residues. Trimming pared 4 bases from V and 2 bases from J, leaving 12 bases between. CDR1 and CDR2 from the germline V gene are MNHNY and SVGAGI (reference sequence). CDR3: CASSSSQLTYEQYF. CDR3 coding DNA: TGTGCCAGCAGTTCGTCACAGTTAACCTACGAGCAGTACTTC.

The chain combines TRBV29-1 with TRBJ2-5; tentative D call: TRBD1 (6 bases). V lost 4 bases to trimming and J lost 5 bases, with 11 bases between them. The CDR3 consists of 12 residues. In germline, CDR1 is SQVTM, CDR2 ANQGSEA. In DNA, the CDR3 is TGCAGCGTTGGACAGGTAAAGGAGACCCAGTACTTC. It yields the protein CSVGQVKETQYF.

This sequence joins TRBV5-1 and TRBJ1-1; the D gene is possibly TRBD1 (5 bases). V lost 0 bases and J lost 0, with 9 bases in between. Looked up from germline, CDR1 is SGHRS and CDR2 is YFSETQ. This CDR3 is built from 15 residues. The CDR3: CASSLAPGMNTEAFF. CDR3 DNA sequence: TGCGCCAGCAGCTTGGCCCCAGGGATGAACACTGAAGCTTTCTTT.

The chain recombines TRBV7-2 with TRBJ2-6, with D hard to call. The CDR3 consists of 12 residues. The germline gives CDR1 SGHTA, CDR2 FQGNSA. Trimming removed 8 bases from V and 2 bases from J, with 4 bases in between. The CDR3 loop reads CASGTGANVLTF. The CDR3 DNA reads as TGTGCCAGCGGGACTGGGGCCAACGTCCTGACTTTC.

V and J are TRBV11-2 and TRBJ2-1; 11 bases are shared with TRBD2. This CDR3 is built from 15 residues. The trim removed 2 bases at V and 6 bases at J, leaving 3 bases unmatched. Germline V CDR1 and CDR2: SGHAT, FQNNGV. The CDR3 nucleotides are TGTGCCAGCAGCTTACTAGCGGGAGGTTCCAATGAGCAGTTCTTC. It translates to CASSLLAGGSNEQFF.

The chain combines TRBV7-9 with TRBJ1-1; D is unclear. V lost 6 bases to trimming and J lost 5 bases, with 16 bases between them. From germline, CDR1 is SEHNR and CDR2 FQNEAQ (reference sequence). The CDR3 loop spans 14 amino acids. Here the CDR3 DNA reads TGTGCCAGCAGTTCTCCCCAGTCCAGGACTGAAGCTTTCTTT. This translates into CASSSPQSRTEAFF.

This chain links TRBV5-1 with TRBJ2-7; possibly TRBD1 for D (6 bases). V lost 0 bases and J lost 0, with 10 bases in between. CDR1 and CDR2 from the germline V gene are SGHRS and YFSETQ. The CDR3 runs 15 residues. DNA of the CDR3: TGCGCCAGCAGCTTGGACGTCAGGGGCTCCTACGAGCAGTACTTC. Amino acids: CASSLDVRGSYEQYF. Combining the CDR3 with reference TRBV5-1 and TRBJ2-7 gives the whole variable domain KAGVTQTPRYLIKTRGQQVTLSCSPISGHRSVSWYQQTPGQGLQFLFEYFSETQRNKGNFPGRFSGRQFSNSRSEMNVSTLELGDSALYLCASSLDVRGSYEQYFGPGTRLTVT.

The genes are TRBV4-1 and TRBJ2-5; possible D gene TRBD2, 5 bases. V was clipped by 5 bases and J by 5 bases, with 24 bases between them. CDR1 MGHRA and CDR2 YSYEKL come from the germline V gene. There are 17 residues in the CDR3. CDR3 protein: CASSGGMKAKVWETQYF. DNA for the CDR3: TGCGCCAGCAGCGGAGGCATGAAAGCAAAGGTTTGGGAGACCCAGTACTTC.

The CDR3, as DNA: TGTGCCAGCAGCCTAGGACAGCTCACAGATACGCAGTATTTT. Translating it yields CASSLGQLTDTQYF. The chain is built from TRBV28 and TRBJ2-3; TRBD1 might be the D (6 bases). Trimming cost V 6 bases and J 2 bases, with 12 bases left between them. Germline assignment: CDR1 MDHEN and CDR2 SYDVKM. CDR3 length: 14 amino acids.

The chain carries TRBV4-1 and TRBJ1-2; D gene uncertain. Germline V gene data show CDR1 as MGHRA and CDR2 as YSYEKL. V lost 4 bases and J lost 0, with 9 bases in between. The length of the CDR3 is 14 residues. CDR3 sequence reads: CASSPMGTNYGYTF. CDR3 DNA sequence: TGCGCCAGCAGCCCAATGGGGACTAACTATGGCTACACCTTC.

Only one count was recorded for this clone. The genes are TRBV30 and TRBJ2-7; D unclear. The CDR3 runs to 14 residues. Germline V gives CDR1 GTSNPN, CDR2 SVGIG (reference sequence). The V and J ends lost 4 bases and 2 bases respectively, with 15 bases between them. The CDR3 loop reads CAWNPPQIAYEQYF. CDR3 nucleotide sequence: TGTGCCTGGAACCCCCCACAGATAGCCTACGAGCAGTACTTC.

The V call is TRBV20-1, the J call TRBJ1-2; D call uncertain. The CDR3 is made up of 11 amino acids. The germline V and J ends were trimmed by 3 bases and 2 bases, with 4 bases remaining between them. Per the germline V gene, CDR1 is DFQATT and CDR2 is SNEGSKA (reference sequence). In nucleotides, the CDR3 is TGCAGTGCTAGCGAAAACTATGGCTACACCTTC. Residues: CSASENYGYTF.

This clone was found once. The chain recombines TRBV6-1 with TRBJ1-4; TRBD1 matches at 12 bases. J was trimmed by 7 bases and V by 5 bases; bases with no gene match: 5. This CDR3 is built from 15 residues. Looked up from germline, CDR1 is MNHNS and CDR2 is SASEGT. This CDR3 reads CASSSGTGGGEKLFF. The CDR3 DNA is TGTGCCAGCAGTTCCGGGACAGGGGGCGGTGAAAAACTGTTTTTT.

In DNA, the CDR3 is TGTGCCAGCAGCCAAGGTGCTAGCGGGAGTGTCGGCACAGATACGCAGTATTTT. Amino acids: CASSQGASGSVGTDTQYF. The chain couples TRBV14 to TRBJ2-3; 10 nucleotides agree with TRBD2. The CDR3 consists of 18 residues. Germline loops: CDR1 SGHDN, CDR2 FVKESK. With 1 base clipped from V and 1 base from J, the junction kept 8 bases outside the gene matches.

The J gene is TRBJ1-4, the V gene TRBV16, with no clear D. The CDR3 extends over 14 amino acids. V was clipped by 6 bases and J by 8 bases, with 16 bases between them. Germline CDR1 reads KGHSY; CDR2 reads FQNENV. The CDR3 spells CASRKAGFEEKLFF. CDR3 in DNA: TGTGCCAGCAGGAAAGCAGGTTTTGAGGAAAAACTGTTTTTT.

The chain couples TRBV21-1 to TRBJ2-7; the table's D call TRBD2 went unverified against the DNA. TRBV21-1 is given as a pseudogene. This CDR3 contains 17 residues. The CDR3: CASSKPDLGLAGYEQYF. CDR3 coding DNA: TGTGCCAGCAGCAAACCTGACCTGGGACTAGCGGGCTACGAGCAGTACTTC.

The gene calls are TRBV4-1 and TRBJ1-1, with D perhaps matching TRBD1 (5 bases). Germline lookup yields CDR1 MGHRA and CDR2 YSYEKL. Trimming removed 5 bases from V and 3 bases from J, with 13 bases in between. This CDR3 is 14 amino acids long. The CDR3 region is CASSKTAWDTEAFF. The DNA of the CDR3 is TGCGCCAGCAGCAAGACAGCTTGGGACACTGAAGCTTTCTTT.

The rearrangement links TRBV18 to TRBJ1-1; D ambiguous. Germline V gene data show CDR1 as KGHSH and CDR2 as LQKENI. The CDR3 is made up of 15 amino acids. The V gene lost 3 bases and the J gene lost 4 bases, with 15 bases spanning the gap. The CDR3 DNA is TGTGCCAGCTCACCTACCCGTCAGATGGGCACTGAAGCTTTCTTT. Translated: CASSPTRQMGTEAFF. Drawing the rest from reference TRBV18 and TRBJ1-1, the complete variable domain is NAGVMQNPRHLVRRRGQEARLRCSPMKGHSHVYWYRQLPEEGLKFMVYLQKENIIDESGMPKERFSAEFPKEGPSILRIQQVVRGDSAAYFCASSPTRQMGTEAFFGQGTRLTVV.